Listed below are T cell receptor beta chains from one sample, sequenced in a study of blood T cells in healthy people across ages. TCRdb reprocessed the 5' RACE reads via MiXCR and lists one record per CDR3 protein. Altogether 870,000 or so distinct CDR3 sequences are present, 25% to 30% being singletons, with the ten largest covering about 18%. Material for sequencing was blood. All receptors derive from a woman of 80 years or more in good health. Each CDR3 is given with its conserved first and last residue. D genes are given only for firm matches. A clone size is listed for some rows: how often the clone was seen (once, few, many), or a class if it is expanded.

j_call d_call clone_size v_call cdr3_nt cdr3_aa
TRBJ1-6 NA NA TRBV6-1 TGTGCCACCTCCCGCAAACATAATTCACCCCTCCACTTT CATSRKHNSPLHF
TRBJ1-5 NA many TRBV6-2/TRBV6-3 TGTGCCAGCAGGTCAGAGAAGAATCAGCCCCAGCATTTT CASRSEKNQPQHF
TRBJ1-4 TRBD1 few TRBV7-9 TGTGCCAGCAGTTCGGGGACAGGGCATAATGAAAAACTGTTTTTT CASSSGTGHNEKLFF
TRBJ2-5 NA NA TRBV2 TGTGCCAGCACGATAAGGACCGGGGAGACCCAGTACTTC CASTIRTGETQYF
TRBJ1-1 NA many TRBV4-3 TGCGCCAGCAGCCAAGTCTCCGGAACTGAAGCTTTCTTT CASSQVSGTEAFF
TRBJ1-1 NA NA TRBV6-2/TRBV6-3 TGTGCCAGCAGTTACTCTCCACTAGCCATGAACACTGAAGCTTTCTTT CASSYSPLAMNTEAFF
TRBJ2-7 NA NA TRBV5-6 TGTGCCTGCAGCGCGTACACAGTTCTGAAGGTTATTGAGCAGTACTTC CACSAYTVLKVIEQYF
TRBJ2-7 NA many TRBV6-4 TGTGCCAGCACCTTGCGGCAGGGCTACGAGCAGTACTTC CASTLRQGYEQYF
TRBJ2-3 TRBD2 few TRBV7-7 TGTGCTAGCAGCATCGGGACTAGCCGCACAGATACGCAGTATTTT CASSIGTSRTDTQYF
TRBJ1-2 TRBD1 NA TRBV18 TGTGCCAGCTCACCAGGCTTGAGAGGGGGCTCTGGCTACACCTTC CASSPGLRGGSGYTF
TRBJ2-3 TRBD2 many TRBV27 TGTGCCAGCAGTTTACTCGCGGGGGTTGATACGCAGTATTTT CASSLLAGVDTQYF
TRBJ2-7 NA many TRBV9 TGTGCCAGCAGCCCGACCGGGACCCTCCCCTACGAGCAGTACTTC CASSPTGTLPYEQYF
TRBJ2-1 TRBD1 few TRBV18 TGTGCCAGCTCCCTCATGTACCCCGGACAGGGAGTTAATGAGCAGTTCTTC CASSLMYPGQGVNEQFF
TRBJ1-1 NA NA TRBV2 TGTGCCAGCAGTGTTAGCGGGGGGGCTGTGAACACTGAAGCTTTCTTT CASSVSGGAVNTEAFF
TRBJ1-1 NA many TRBV4-2 TGTGCCAGCAGCCAAGATGTTACAGGGAGACTTGGAGTAATGAACACTGAAGCTTTCTTT CASSQDVTGRLGVMNTEAFF
TRBJ1-2 NA NA TRBV7-9 TGTGCCAGCAGCTTGGAGAGGAGCGGCGGCTACACCTTC CASSLERSGGYTF
TRBJ1-2 NA few TRBV12-3/TRBV12-4 TGTGCCAGCAGTCTCAGAGGAGGGGGGGCCCCTAGCGGCTACACCTTC CASSLRGGGAPSGYTF
TRBJ2-2 NA few TRBV19 TGTGCCAGTAGTATTTCCGAGAACACCGGGGAGCTGTTTTTT CASSISENTGELFF
TRBJ2-6 TRBD1 few TRBV5-1 TGCGCCAGCGGGAAGGACAGGGGGATTTCTGGGGCCAACGTCCTGACTTTC CASGKDRGISGANVLTF
TRBJ1-4 NA many TRBV6-6 TGTGCCAGCAGTTACCATTCTCGGCAGCCCATTGAAAAACTGTTTTTT CASSYHSRQPIEKLFF
TRBJ2-3 NA NA TRBV12-3/TRBV12-4 TGTGCCAGCAGCCTAGGAATTACCACAGATACGCAGTATTTT CASSLGITTDTQYF
TRBJ2-7 TRBD1 NA TRBV6-1 TGTGCCAGCAGTGCACACAGGGGGCAGATAGCCTACGAGCAGTACTTC CASSAHRGQIAYEQYF
TRBJ2-4 NA few TRBV25-1 TGTGCCAGCAGTGTTGGGACAACCCTAGCCAAAAACATTCAGTACTTC CASSVGTTLAKNIQYF
TRBJ2-4 TRBD2 many TRBV5-1 TGCGCCAGCAGCTTGGTAGGGACTAGCGGACTAGCCAAAAACATTCAGTACTTC CASSLVGTSGLAKNIQYF
TRBJ2-5 NA many TRBV7-2 TGTGCCAGCAGCTCCCGGTCCCCAACCGTCAAAAAAAGAGAGACCCAGTACTTC CASSSRSPTVKKRETQYF
TRBJ2-3 NA few TRBV6-5 TGTGCCAGCAGTTACCAACCAGCAACAGATACGCAGTATTTT CASSYQPATDTQYF
TRBJ2-3 NA NA TRBV15 TGTGCCACCAGGAGCAGCACAGATACGCAGTATTTT CATRSSTDTQYF
TRBJ2-5 NA many TRBV29-1 TGCAGCGCCGGGATAGAGACCCAGTACTTC CSAGIETQYF
TRBJ1-1 NA few TRBV4-3 TGCGCCAGCAGCCAAGTTGGGGAGGGCACTGAAGCTTTCTTT CASSQVGEGTEAFF
TRBJ2-3 NA many TRBV12-3/TRBV12-4 TGTGCCAGCAGTTGGGTAGGGTCGGGGACTTATGACACAGATACGCAGTATTTT CASSWVGSGTYDTDTQYF
TRBJ1-1 NA NA TRBV20-1 TGCAGTGCTAGTAGGATCTCGACTTACACTGAAGCTTTCTTT CSASRISTYTEAFF
TRBJ1-5 NA NA TRBV30 TGTGCCTGGAGCAAAATTGGGGATCAGCCCCAGCATTTT CAWSKIGDQPQHF
TRBJ1-5 NA few TRBV5-1 TGCGCCAGCAGCTTGGGGGTAACAACTAATCAGCCCCAGCATTTT CASSLGVTTNQPQHF
TRBJ2-1 NA NA TRBV6-2/TRBV6-3 TGTGCCAGCAAACGGGGGCCAGCGGACAATGAGCAGTTCTTC CASKRGPADNEQFF
TRBJ2-3 NA many TRBV30 TGTGCCTGGAGTGTGGCAGGCACAGATACGCAGTATTTT CAWSVAGTDTQYF
TRBJ1-2 NA many TRBV5-6 TGTGCCAGCAGCTTGCCGGTGGGCGGCTACACCTTC CASSLPVGGYTF
TRBJ2-1 NA NA TRBV5-1 TGCGCCAGCAGCCTACGAAAGGATAACTCCTACAATGAGCAGTTCTTC CASSLRKDNSYNEQFF
TRBJ2-3 NA many TRBV7-8 TGTGCCAGCAGCTTATCCTCGGCAACTAGCACAGATACGCAGTATTTT CASSLSSATSTDTQYF
TRBJ1-2 TRBD1 many TRBV5-1 TGCGCCAGCAGCTTGGCCCCCTCGACAGGGCTCGTGGGCTACACCTTC CASSLAPSTGLVGYTF
TRBJ1-2 NA NA TRBV7-2 TGTGCCAGCAGCTTCCCAGGCTACACCTTC CASSFPGYTF
TRBJ1-2 TRBD1 NA TRBV6-6 TGTGCCAGCAGTTCGGTTCCGGGACAGGACACTCCCTATGGCTACACCTTC CASSSVPGQDTPYGYTF